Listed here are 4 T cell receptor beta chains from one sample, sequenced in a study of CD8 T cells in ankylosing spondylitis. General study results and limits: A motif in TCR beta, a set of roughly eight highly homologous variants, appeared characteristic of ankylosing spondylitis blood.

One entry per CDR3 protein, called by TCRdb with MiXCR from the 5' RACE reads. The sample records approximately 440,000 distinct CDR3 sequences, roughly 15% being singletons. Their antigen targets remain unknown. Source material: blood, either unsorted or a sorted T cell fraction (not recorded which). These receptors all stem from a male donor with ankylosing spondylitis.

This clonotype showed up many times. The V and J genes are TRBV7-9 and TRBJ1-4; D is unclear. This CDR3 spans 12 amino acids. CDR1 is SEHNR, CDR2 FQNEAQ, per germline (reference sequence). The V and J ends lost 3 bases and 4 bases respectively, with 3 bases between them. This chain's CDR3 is CASSLINEKLFF. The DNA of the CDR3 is TGTGCCAGCAGCTTGATTAATGAAAAACTGTTTTTT. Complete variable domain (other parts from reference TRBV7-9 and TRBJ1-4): DTGVSQNPRHKITKRGQNVTFRCDPISEHNRLYWYRQTLGQGPEFLTYFQNEAQLEKSRLLSDRFSAERPKGSFSTLEIQRTEQGDSAMYLCASSLINEKLFFGSGTQLSVL.

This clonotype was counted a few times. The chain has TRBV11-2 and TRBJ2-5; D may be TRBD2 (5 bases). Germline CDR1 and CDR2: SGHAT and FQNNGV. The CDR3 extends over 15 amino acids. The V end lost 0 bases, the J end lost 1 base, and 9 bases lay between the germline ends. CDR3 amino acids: CASSLEGVSQETQYF. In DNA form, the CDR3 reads TGTGCCAGCAGCTTAGAGGGAGTTTCCCAAGAGACCCAGTACTTC.

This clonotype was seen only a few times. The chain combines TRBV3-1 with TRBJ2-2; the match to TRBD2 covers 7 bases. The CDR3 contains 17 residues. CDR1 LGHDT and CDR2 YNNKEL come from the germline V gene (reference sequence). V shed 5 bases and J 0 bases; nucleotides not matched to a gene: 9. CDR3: CASSKRSSGSNTGELFF. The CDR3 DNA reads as TGTGCCAGCAGCAAAAGGTCTAGCGGTTCGAACACCGGGGAGCTGTTTTTT.

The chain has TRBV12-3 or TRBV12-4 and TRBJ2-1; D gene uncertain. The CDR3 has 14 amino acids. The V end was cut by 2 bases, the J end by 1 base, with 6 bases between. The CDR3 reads CASSLRASYNEQFF. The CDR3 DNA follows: TGTGCCAGCAGTTTAAGGGCTTCCTACAATGAGCAGTTCTTC.